The 31 T cell receptor beta chains listed next were all sequenced from one sample in a study of cytomegalovirus exposure and HLA in healthy donors. Researchers ran the PCR with 60 Vbeta and 13 Jbeta primers. TCRdb keeps only in-frame clones here, not all; method: immunoSEQ multiplex PCR. The data contain around 200,000 clones, around 80% of them singletons. Sequencing was done on a sample of PBMCs. These TCRs come from a man aged 40-49 years in good health and CMV-seropositive.

This clone was detected only a few times. The chain combines TRBV19 with TRBJ2-1; 9 nucleotides match TRBD1. V trimming: 7 bases; J trimming: 8 bases; junction bases outside the gene matches: 9. Germline CDR1 reads LNHDA; CDR2 reads SQIVND (reference sequence). The CDR3 sequence is 14 residues long. CDR3 loop: CASTPTGGIYEQFF. CDR3 bases: TGTGCCAGTACCCCGACAGGGGGTATCTATGAGCAGTTCTTC.

The chain joins TRBV9 to TRBJ2-7, with 8 bases that match TRBD2. Germline CDR1 is SGDLS and CDR2 is YYNGEE. Unmatched junction bases numbered 16, after V lost 4 bases and J lost 7 bases. The CDR3 is made up of 16 amino acids. CDR3: CASSPSLREALGEQYF. The DNA of the CDR3 is TGTGCCAGCAGCCCCTCACTGCGGGAGGCCTTGGGGGAGCAGTACTTC.

The chain employs TRBV7-3 and TRBJ2-1; 8 bases align to TRBD2. The J segment lost 2 bases and the V segment lost 5 bases, leaving 8 bases of the junction unmatched. This CDR3 has 16 amino acids. Germline loops: CDR1 SGHTA, CDR2 FQGTGA. The CDR3 reads CASSDASGSPYNEQFF. Written as DNA, the CDR3 is TGTGCCAGCAGCGACGCAAGCGGGAGCCCCTACAATGAGCAGTTCTTC.

The V call is TRBV9, the J call TRBJ1-2; D not resolved. Trimming removed 4 bases from V and 0 bases from J, with 13 bases in between. CDR1 and CDR2 (germline): SGDLS, YYNGEE. The CDR3 runs 15 residues. DNA of the CDR3: TGTGCCAGCAGCTTTGAAGGCGGAGCTAACTATGGCTACACCTTC. Its protein is CASSFEGGANYGYTF.

The gene calls are TRBV5-4 and TRBJ2-7, with TRBD2 matching 10 bases. Germline CDR1 SGHNT, CDR2 YYREEE (reference sequence). Germline trimming cut 5 bases from V and 3 bases from J; bases unmatched to any gene: 8. The CDR3 length is 15 residues. The CDR3 protein is CASSRTSGGLYEQYF. The CDR3 coding sequence is TGTGCCAGCAGTCGGACTAGCGGTGGCCTCTACGAGCAGTACTTC.

V and J are TRBV25-1 and TRBJ2-5, with TRBD2 as a possible D gene (5 bases). The length of the CDR3 is 13 residues. The germline CDR1 and CDR2 sequences are MGHDK and SYGVNS. Between the trimmed V and J ends, which lost 8 bases and 5 bases, there was a span of 15 bases. This CDR3 is CASGRKDVETQYF. The CDR3 bases are TGTGCCAGCGGGAGAAAAGACGTGGAGACCCAGTACTTC.

The V gene is TRBV29-1, the J gene TRBJ2-5, with D maybe TRBD2 (5 bases). The closer fit of TRBJ2-7 to the DNA end suggests the J call may be wrong. The CDR3 is made up of 11 amino acids. The germline V gene has CDR1 SQVTM and CDR2 ANQGSEA. CDR3 region: CSVNRGNEQYF. The CDR3, as DNA: TGCAGCGTTAACCGAGGGAACGAGCAGTACTTC.

This clone was detected only a few times. The gene calls are TRBV27 and TRBJ2-3; 8 nucleotides agree with TRBD2. The CDR3 contains 15 residues. V was pared by 5 bases and J by 0 bases, with 4 bases of the junction left unmatched. Germline CDR1 MNHEY, CDR2 SMNVEV (reference sequence). The CDR3 spells CASSPSSGSTDTQYF. The CDR3 nucleotides are TGTGCCAGCAGTCCCTCTAGCGGGAGCACAGATACGCAGTATTTT.

J is TRBJ2-1 and V is TRBV19, with 13 positions matching TRBD2. The CDR3 consists of 15 residues. Germline loops: CDR1 LNHDA, CDR2 SQIVND (reference sequence). V gave up 6 bases and J gave up 4 bases; unmatched junction bases: 3. The CDR3 DNA is TGTGCCAGTAGGACTAGCGGGAGGTTATACAATGAGCAGTTCTTC. This codes for CASRTSGRLYNEQFF.

The chain has TRBV19 and TRBJ1-5, with no clear D. The CDR3 is made up of 13 amino acids. Trimming left V 3 bases short and J 5 bases short, with 8 bases between. CDR1 LNHDA and CDR2 SQIVND come from the germline V gene (reference sequence). The CDR3: CASSMNSDQPQHF. In nucleotides, the CDR3 is TGTGCCAGTAGTATGAACTCGGATCAGCCCCAGCATTTT. The whole variable domain, filled in from reference TRBV19 and TRBJ1-5, reads DGGITQSPKYLFRKEGQNVTLSCEQNLNHDAMYWYRQDPGQGLRLIYYSQIVNDFQKGDIAEGYSVSREKKESFPLTVTSAQKNPTAFYLCASSMNSDQPQHFGDGTRLSIL.

This clone has only a few counts. The V gene is TRBV6-1, the J gene TRBJ1-4; D not resolved. CDR1 is MNHNS and CDR2 is SASEGT in the germline V gene. V lost 4 bases and J lost 0, with 9 bases in between. CDR3 size: 15 residues. The CDR3, as DNA: TGTGCCAGCAGTGGCGGATATGCAACTAATGAAAAACTGTTTTTT. Protein: CASSGGYATNEKLFF.

The genes are TRBV29-1 and TRBJ1-2; 8 nucleotides agree with TRBD1. The CDR3 extends over 13 amino acids. CDR1 SQVTM and CDR2 ANQGSEA come from the germline V gene. Trimming took 4 bases from V and 4 from J; bases not matched to a gene: 5. CDR3: CSVAGTGGYGYTF. CDR3 DNA sequence: TGCAGCGTTGCCGGGACAGGTGGCTATGGCTACACCTTC.

The chain combines TRBV14 with TRBJ1-5; possible D gene TRBD1, 6 bases. The CDR3 runs 16 residues. V was pared by 1 base and J by 0 bases, with 10 bases between. Germline loops: CDR1 SGHDN, CDR2 FVKESK. The CDR3 sequence is CASSQGGPYSNQPQHF. CDR3 nucleotides: TGTGCCAGCAGCCAAGGGGGGCCGTATAGCAATCAGCCCCAGCATTTT. The full variable domain, in which reference TRBV14 and TRBJ1-5 provide the parts outside the CDR3, is EAGVTQFPSHSVIEKGQTVTLRCDPISGHDNLYWYRRVMGKEIKFLLHFVKESKQDESGMPNNRFLAERTGGTYSTLKVQPAELEDSGVYFCASSQGGPYSNQPQHFGDGTRLSIL.

This chain uses TRBV2 with TRBJ1-4; no firm D call. The V gene lost 4 bases and the J gene lost 7 bases, with 13 bases spanning the gap. This CDR3 comprises 14 residues. Germline-derived CDR1 and CDR2 are SNHLY and FYNNEI. In nucleotides, the CDR3 is TGTGCCAGCAGTGCGGGAGGCTGGGGTGAAAAACTGTTTTTT. Protein sequence: CASSAGGWGEKLFF.

The V and J genes are TRBV29-1 and TRBJ2-3, with a tentative D call TRBD2 (5 bases). The CDR3 runs to 16 residues. Germline CDR1 reads SQVTM; CDR2 reads ANQGSEA. Trimming took off 5 bases at V and 0 bases at J, with 18 bases between the two ends. DNA for the CDR3: TGCAGCGTTTTCCCCCGGCAGCTAGCTAGCACAGATACGCAGTATTTT. Its translation is CSVFPRQLASTDTQYF.

V usage is TRBV5-1 and J usage is TRBJ2-2, with 9 bases that match TRBD2. The length of the CDR3 is 17 residues. The germline V gene has CDR1 SGHRS and CDR2 YFSETQ. J lost 4 bases, V lost 0 bases, and 7 bases had no gene match. DNA of the CDR3: TGCGCCAGCAGCTTGGTGGTAGCGGGAGCAAGCACCGGGGAGCTGTTTTTT. As protein: CASSLVVAGASTGELFF. Complete variable domain (other parts from reference TRBV5-1 and TRBJ2-2): KAGVTQTPRYLIKTRGQQVTLSCSPISGHRSVSWYQQTPGQGLQFLFEYFSETQRNKGNFPGRFSGRQFSNSRSEMNVSTLELGDSALYLCASSLVVAGASTGELFFGEGSRLTVL.

This clone has a single count. The rearrangement joins TRBV5-1 to TRBJ2-5; D is possibly TRBD1 (6 bases). The CDR3 runs 14 residues. CDR1 is SGHRS, CDR2 YFSETQ, per germline. V lost 3 bases, J lost 0 bases, and 9 bases lay in between. The CDR3 DNA is TGCGCCAGCAGCTCAACAGGGTACCAAGAGACCCAGTACTTC. Amino acid sequence: CASSSTGYQETQYF.

In this sample, this clone turned up a few times. V usage is TRBV5-5 and J usage is TRBJ2-1; TRBD2 is a possible D gene (7 bases). In germline, CDR1 is SGHKS, CDR2 YYEKEE (reference sequence). V lost 0 bases to trimming and J lost 4 bases, with 14 bases between them. CDR3 size: 16 residues. The CDR3 loop is CASSLAFGGLYNEQFF. The CDR3 region has the DNA TGTGCCAGCAGCTTGGCATTCGGGGGGCTATACAATGAGCAGTTCTTC.

This sequence joins TRBV18 and TRBJ2-4; TRBD2 matches at 10 bases. The CDR3 length is 18 residues. CDR1 and CDR2 (germline): KGHSH, LQKENI. Unmatched junction bases numbered 13, after V lost 6 bases and J lost 2 bases. CDR3 coding DNA: TGTGCCAGCTCCCCCTTTGGCCTAGCGGGAGCCTCCAAAAACATTCAGTACTTC. It yields the protein CASSPFGLAGASKNIQYF.

This chain connects TRBV15 to TRBJ2-3; D unresolved. The V and J ends lost 1 base and 4 bases respectively, with 6 bases between them. Germline V lookup: CDR1 LNHNV, CDR2 YYDKDF (reference sequence). The CDR3 is made up of 13 amino acids. The DNA for the CDR3 is TGTGCCACCAGCAGAGTTCCGGCAGATACGCAGTATTTT. Translating it yields CATSRVPADTQYF.

This chain connects TRBV27 to TRBJ1-6; D is possibly TRBD1 (6 bases). V dropped 5 bases and J dropped 3 bases, with 14 bases sitting between them. The CDR3 runs to 16 residues. Germline V lookup: CDR1 MNHEY, CDR2 SMNVEV (reference sequence). CDR3 in DNA: TGTGCCAGCAGTATTTCTGGACAGTTCTATAATTCACCCCTCCACTTT. Protein sequence: CASSISGQFYNSPLHF.

The rearrangement joins TRBV7-3 to TRBJ1-1, with TRBD1 as a possible D gene (6 bases). Trimming stripped 5 bases from V and 6 bases from J, with 13 bases between. The CDR3 sequence is 13 residues long. The germline CDR1 and CDR2 sequences are SGHTA and FQGTGA. The CDR3 here is CASSILRGSEAFF. The CDR3 nucleotides read TGTGCCAGCAGCATACTCAGGGGCTCTGAAGCTTTCTTT.

This clone was observed a handful of times. This rearrangement joins TRBV11-1 to TRBJ2-3, with D uncertain. CDR1 and CDR2 (germline): SGHAT, FQDESV (reference sequence). V was pared by 5 bases and J by 0 bases, with 3 bases between. The CDR3 has 12 amino acids. CDR3 protein: CASSPSTDTQYF. CDR3 bases: TGTGCCAGCAGCCCGAGCACAGATACGCAGTATTTT.

The chain couples TRBV5-1 to TRBJ2-3; D not resolved. The length of the CDR3 is 15 residues. Trimming took 2 bases from V and 1 from J, leaving 11 bases between them. Germline V gene lookup returns CDR1 SGHRS and CDR2 YFSETQ. This chain's CDR3 is CASSFEEPRTDTQYF. CDR3 DNA: TGCGCCAGCAGCTTCGAGGAGCCTCGCACAGATACGCAGTATTTT. Filled out from reference TRBV5-1 and TRBJ2-3, the complete variable domain reads KAGVTQTPRYLIKTRGQQVTLSCSPISGHRSVSWYQQTPGQGLQFLFEYFSETQRNKGNFPGRFSGRQFSNSRSEMNVSTLELGDSALYLCASSFEEPRTDTQYFGPGTRLTVL.

The V call is TRBV18, the J call TRBJ2-3; 10 nucleotides line up with TRBD2. The CDR3 consists of 15 residues. Germline lookup yields CDR1 KGHSH and CDR2 LQKENI. V trimming: 3 bases; J trimming: 4 bases; junction bases outside the gene matches: 4. CDR3 sequence (DNA): TGTGCCAGCTCACCTGTTAGCGGGAGGTCAGATACGCAGTATTTT. This gives the protein CASSPVSGRSDTQYF.

This clone was seen more than once but under ten times. The gene calls are TRBV30 and TRBJ2-2; 8 bases are a match to TRBD1. J gave up 4 bases and V 3 bases, and 13 bases lay outside the gene matches. Per germline, CDR1 GTSNPN and CDR2 SVGIG (reference sequence). This CDR3 has 17 residues. The CDR3 nucleotides read TGTGCCTGGAGAGCCAGTGGACAGGGCTGGAGCACCGGGGAGCTGTTTTTT. This translates into CAWRASGQGWSTGELFF.

The chain's CDR3 is CASSVTGYNEQFF. In DNA, the CDR3 is TGTGCCAGCAGCGTAACAGGCTACAATGAGCAGTTCTTC. The V gene is TRBV9, the J gene TRBJ2-1; a possible D gene is TRBD1 (5 bases). The germline V gene has CDR1 SGDLS and CDR2 YYNGEE. The V gene lost 1 base and the J gene lost 3 bases, with 5 bases spanning the gap. The CDR3 has 13 amino acids.

The chain uses TRBV2 and TRBJ2-7, with a tentative D call TRBD1 (6 bases). V was pared by 5 bases and J by 2 bases, with 19 bases between. Germline V gene data show CDR1 as SNHLY and CDR2 as FYNNEI. CDR3 length: 16 amino acids. CDR3 in amino acids: CASSPPSQGSTYEQYV. As DNA, the CDR3 is TGTGCCAGCAGTCCACCCTCACAGGGTTCGACCTACGAGCAGTACGTC.

V is TRBV19 and J is TRBJ1-4, with D uncertain. V lost 2 bases and J 0 bases, leaving 7 bases between the germline ends. This CDR3 has 15 residues. Germline CDR1 LNHDA, CDR2 SQIVND (reference sequence). CDR3 DNA: TGTGCCAGTAGTATACTGGCAGCAACTAATGAAAAACTGTTTTTT. Translated: CASSILAATNEKLFF.

This clone was counted between two and nine times. V gene TRBV5-1 combines with J gene TRBJ1-2; 9 bases agree with TRBD1. Germline loops: CDR1 SGHRS, CDR2 YFSETQ. V lost 0 bases to trimming and J lost 6 bases; unmatched junction nucleotides: 0. The CDR3 consists of 13 residues. The CDR3 loop reads CASSLGQGDGYTF. As DNA, the CDR3 is TGCGCCAGCAGCTTGGGACAGGGGGATGGCTACACCTTC.

The chain links TRBV2 to TRBJ2-1; TRBD2 matches at 11 bases. Unmatched junction bases numbered 4, after V lost 10 bases and J lost 5 bases. Germline CDR1 SNHLY, CDR2 FYNNEI. The CDR3 is 13 residues long. CDR3 sequence (DNA): TGTGCCACCGAGGGACTAGCGGACAATGAGCAGTTCTTC. Translated: CATEGLADNEQFF.